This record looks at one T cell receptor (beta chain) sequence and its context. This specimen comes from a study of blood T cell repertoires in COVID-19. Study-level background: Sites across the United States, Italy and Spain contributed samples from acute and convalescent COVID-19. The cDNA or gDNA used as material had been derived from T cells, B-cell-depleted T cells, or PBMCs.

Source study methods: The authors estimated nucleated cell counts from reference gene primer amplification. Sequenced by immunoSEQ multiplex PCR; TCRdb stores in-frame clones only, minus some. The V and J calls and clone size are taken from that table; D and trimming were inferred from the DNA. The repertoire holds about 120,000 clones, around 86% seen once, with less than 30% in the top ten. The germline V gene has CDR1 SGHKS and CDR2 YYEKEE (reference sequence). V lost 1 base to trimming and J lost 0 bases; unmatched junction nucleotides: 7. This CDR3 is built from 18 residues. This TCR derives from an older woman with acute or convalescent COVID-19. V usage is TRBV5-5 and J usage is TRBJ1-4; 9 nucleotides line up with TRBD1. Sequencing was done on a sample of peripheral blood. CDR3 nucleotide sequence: TGTGCCAGCAGCTTGTCACGGGACAGGGATCCAACTAATGAAAAACTGTTTTTT. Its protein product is CASSLSRDRDPTNEKLFF.